This is a list of T cell receptor beta chains from one sample in a study of T-cell memory formation after mild COVID-19. From the 5' RACE reads, TCRdb called clonotypes with MiXCR, one entry per CDR3 protein. The table lists some 120,000 distinct CDR3 sequences, 5% to 6.5% of them singletons. Sample: PBMCs or a T cell subset sorted from them (not recorded which). Source of these receptors: an adult woman who had mild COVID-19 (a few samples of this study predate the infection). Cell type and time point are not known. Both conserved end residues are part of each CDR3. The D gene is left open where the match is weak. Where a row states a size, it is once, few, many or the class of an expanded clone; other rows omit it.

v_gene,j_gene,d_gene,abundance,CDR3aa,CDR3nt
TRBV2,TRBJ1-2,-,-,CASSDRDYGYTF,TGTGCCAGCAGTGACCGAGACTATGGCTACACCTTC
TRBV3-1,TRBJ2-5,TRBD2,-,CASSRLSGTSGQETQYF,TGTGCCAGCAGCCGATTGTCCGGGACTAGCGGCCAAGAGACCCAGTACTTC
TRBV12-3/TRBV12-4,TRBJ2-7,-,-,CASSLNLFTEQYF,TGTGCCAGCAGTTTAAACCTCTTTACCGAGCAGTACTTC
TRBV7-3,TRBJ2-3,-,few,CASSLGGAAPLTDTQYF,TGTGCCAGCAGCTTAGGAGGAGCGGCCCCCCTCACAGATACGCAGTATTTT
TRBV6-1,TRBJ2-6,-,-,CASSEVQGRSGANVLTF,TGTGCCAGCAGTGAAGTCCAGGGTCGGTCTGGGGCCAACGTCCTGACTTTC
TRBV3-1,TRBJ2-2,-,-,CASSLATGRGTGELFF,TGTGCCAGCAGTCTAGCGACAGGGAGAGGCACCGGGGAGCTGTTTTTT
TRBV10-3,TRBJ2-7,-,few,CAITAGYEQYF,TGTGCCATCACAGCGGGCTACGAGCAGTACTTC
TRBV3-1,TRBJ2-1,-,-,CASSPLGSEQFF,TGTGCCAGCAGCCCCTTGGGGTCCGAGCAGTTCTTC
TRBV30,TRBJ2-1,-,many,CAWSIWGGPTSYNEQFF,TGTGCCTGGAGTATCTGGGGGGGGCCAACCTCCTACAATGAGCAGTTCTTC
TRBV7-2,TRBJ1-3,-,-,CASSRQEHSGNTIYF,TGTGCCAGCAGCCGACAGGAGCACTCTGGAAACACCATATATTTT
TRBV12-3/TRBV12-4,TRBJ1-1,-,many,CASSVQGTEAFF,TGTGCCAGCAGCGTACAGGGCACTGAAGCTTTCTTT
TRBV11-2,TRBJ2-1,-,-,CASSLTVGNYNEQFF,TGTGCCAGCAGCTTAACGGTAGGTAACTACAATGAGCAGTTCTTC
TRBV7-2,TRBJ2-3,TRBD2,-,CASSFPRGGSVVTDTQYF,TGTGCCAGCAGCTTCCCAAGGGGCGGGAGTGTGGTCACAGATACGCAGTATTTT
TRBV12-3/TRBV12-4,TRBJ1-1,TRBD1,many,CASSPGTGGVGTEAFF,TGTGCCAGCAGTCCCGGGACAGGGGGTGTCGGCACTGAAGCTTTCTTT
TRBV7-3,TRBJ1-1,-,-,CASSLTGTTNTEAFF,TGTGCCAGCAGCTTAACGGGAACAACGAACACTGAAGCTTTCTTT
TRBV7-9,TRBJ1-1,-,-,CAGRQGGNTEAFF,TGTGCCGGACGGCAGGGCGGGAACACTGAAGCTTTCTTT
TRBV7-2,TRBJ1-4,TRBD1,few,CASSFPGGEKLFF,TGTGCCAGCAGTTTTCCAGGGGGTGAAAAACTGTTTTTT
TRBV12-3/TRBV12-4,TRBJ2-1,-,many,CASRATANEQFF,TGTGCCAGCAGGGCTACTGCCAATGAGCAGTTCTTC
TRBV19,TRBJ2-1,-,many,CASSLEGRNNEQFF,TGTGCCAGTAGTCTCGAGGGTCGGAACAATGAGCAGTTCTTC
TRBV11-2,TRBJ2-1,TRBD2,many,CASSLLPAGGPGEQFF,TGTGCCAGCAGCTTACTACCAGCGGGAGGGCCTGGTGAGCAGTTCTTC
TRBV29-1,TRBJ2-5,-,many,CSVRDEGETQYF,TGCAGCGTTCGAGACGAGGGGGAGACCCAGTACTTC
TRBV9,TRBJ2-7,TRBD1,-,CASSGHGTGGFEQYF,TGTGCCAGCAGCGGACACGGGACAGGGGGGTTCGAGCAGTACTTC
TRBV6-6,TRBJ2-1,-,-,CASDSGTREQFF,TGTGCCAGCGACTCGGGGACTCGGGAGCAGTTCTTC
TRBV5-1,TRBJ2-7,-,many,CASSPWNALYEQYF,TGCGCCAGCAGCCCGTGGAATGCCCTCTACGAGCAGTACTTC
TRBV29-1,TRBJ2-1,TRBD2,many,CSALANNNEQFF,TGCAGCGCACTAGCGAACAACAATGAGCAGTTCTTC
TRBV6-2/TRBV6-3,TRBJ1-5,-,-,CASSYGGRAGNQPQHF,TGTGCCAGCAGTTACGGTGGCAGGGCAGGCAATCAGCCCCAGCATTTT
TRBV24-1,TRBJ2-7,-,few,CATSVGAPSREQYF,TGTGCCACCTCAGTCGGGGCCCCTTCGCGGGAGCAGTACTTC
TRBV25-1,TRBJ1-4,-,many,CASSEVFGVRNEKLFF,TGTGCCAGCAGTGAAGTATTCGGCGTAAGAAATGAAAAACTGTTTTTT
TRBV6-5,TRBJ1-4,TRBD1,few,CASSYHPGQSEKLFF,TGTGCCAGCAGTTACCATCCGGGACAGAGTGAAAAACTGTTTTTT
TRBV5-1,TRBJ2-3,-,many,CASSWRGDAGTDTQYF,TGCGCCAGCAGCTGGAGGGGGGATGCGGGCACAGATACGCAGTATTTT
TRBV5-1,TRBJ2-5,-,many,CASSFSGQETQYF,TGCGCCAGCAGCTTCTCGGGTCAAGAGACCCAGTACTTC
TRBV12-3/TRBV12-4,TRBJ2-7,-,many,CASSLRQGREQYF,TGTGCCAGCAGTTTAAGGCAGGGACGCGAGCAGTACTTC
TRBV7-3,TRBJ2-2,TRBD2,few,CASSLRASGIPGELFF,TGTGCCAGCAGCTTAAGGGCTAGCGGGATCCCCGGGGAGCTGTTTTTT
TRBV5-1,TRBJ2-3,-,-,CASSLNTGTSDTQYF,TGCGCCAGCAGCTTGAATACCGGGACCTCAGATACGCAGTATTTT
TRBV7-9,TRBJ2-1,-,once,CASSPLPGSSYNEQFF,TGTGCCAGCAGCCCCCTCCCGGGAAGTTCTTACAATGAGCAGTTCTTC
TRBV6-4,TRBJ2-6,TRBD1,few,CASSANVRDAGQGRSGANVLTF,TGTGCCAGCAGTGCCAACGTCCGGGACGCGGGACAGGGCCGCTCTGGGGCCAACGTCCTGACTTTC
TRBV19,TRBJ2-7,-,few,CASSNPSVRGTYEQYF,TGTGCCAGTAGTAACCCCAGCGTGAGGGGGACCTACGAGCAGTACTTC
TRBV5-1,TRBJ1-2,-,few,CASSYDSGTSRGYTF,TGCGCCAGCAGCTACGATTCCGGGACCTCGCGCGGCTACACCTTC
TRBV7-8,TRBJ2-2,-,-,CASSSNPGTNTGELFF,TGTGCCAGCAGCTCAAACCCCGGGACTAACACCGGGGAGCTGTTTTTT
TRBV20-1,TRBJ1-1,-,few,CSAGLRNTEAFF,TGCAGTGCTGGACTCCGGAACACTGAAGCTTTCTTT
TRBV10-3,TRBJ2-4,TRBD2,many,CAISEERDGKNIQYF,TGTGCCATCAGTGAGGAGCGGGACGGCAAAAACATTCAGTACTTC
TRBV7-8,TRBJ2-1,-,-,CASSLGTGDVSYNEQFF,TGTGCCAGCAGCTTAGGGACCGGGGACGTCTCCTACAATGAGCAGTTCTTC
TRBV5-5,TRBJ1-5,TRBD1,many,CASSSVRTGANQPQHF,TGTGCCAGCAGCTCCGTGAGGACAGGGGCCAATCAGCCCCAGCATTTT
TRBV6-5,TRBJ2-3,TRBD2,few,CASSYSPSGTFTDTQYF,TGTGCCAGCAGTTACTCTCCTAGCGGGACCTTCACAGATACGCAGTATTTT
TRBV20-1,TRBJ2-1,-,-,CSARVVGTGYGGNEQFF,TGCAGTGCTAGAGTAGTAGGAACAGGGTACGGAGGGAATGAGCAGTTCTTC
TRBV27,TRBJ2-7,-,few,CASTQWPHRVQVHEQYF,TGTGCCAGCACCCAATGGCCCCACAGGGTACAGGTTCACGAGCAGTACTTC
TRBV10-3,TRBJ2-7,-,few,CAISESTGYEQYF,TGTGCCATCAGTGAGTCGACGGGGTACGAGCAGTACTTC
TRBV9,TRBJ2-1,TRBD1,-,CASSVGNRGRNEQFF,TGTGCCAGCAGCGTCGGGAACAGGGGAAGAAATGAGCAGTTCTTC
TRBV29-1,TRBJ1-1,-,-,CSAERTVNTEAFF,TGCAGCGCCGAACGGACGGTGAACACTGAAGCTTTCTTT
TRBV24-1,TRBJ2-1,-,few,CATSDSDGGSGSYNEQFF,TGTGCCACCAGTGACTCTGACGGGGGCTCAGGCTCCTACAATGAGCAGTTCTTC
TRBV7-3,TRBJ2-6,-,many,CASSPSSGANVLTF,TGTGCCAGCAGCCCCAGCTCTGGGGCCAACGTCCTGACTTTC
TRBV20-1,TRBJ2-2,TRBD1,-,CSARGRRGQVKGELFF,TGCAGTGCTAGGGGCCGAAGGGGACAGGTTAAGGGGGAGCTGTTTTTT
TRBV6-2/TRBV6-3,TRBJ2-3,-,-,CASSYAPFTSTDTQYF,TGTGCCAGCAGTTACGCGCCGTTTACTAGCACAGATACGCAGTATTTT
TRBV12-3/TRBV12-4,TRBJ2-3,TRBD2,many,CAVSLAGGTQYF,TGTGCGGTTTCACTAGCGGGGGGGACGCAGTATTTT
TRBV15,TRBJ1-1,-,few,CATSARVNTEAFF,TGTGCCACCAGCGCCCGCGTGAACACTGAAGCTTTCTTT